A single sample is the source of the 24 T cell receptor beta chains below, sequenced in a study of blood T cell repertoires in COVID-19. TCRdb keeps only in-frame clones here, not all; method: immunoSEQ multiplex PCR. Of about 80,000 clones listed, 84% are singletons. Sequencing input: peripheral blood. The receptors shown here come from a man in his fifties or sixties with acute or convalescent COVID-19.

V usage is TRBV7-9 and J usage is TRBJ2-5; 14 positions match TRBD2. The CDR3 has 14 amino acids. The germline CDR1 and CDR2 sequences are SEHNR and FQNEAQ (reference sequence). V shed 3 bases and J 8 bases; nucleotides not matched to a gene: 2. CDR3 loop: CASSLTSGGATQYF. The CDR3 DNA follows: TGTGCCAGCAGCTTGACTAGCGGGGGGGCTACCCAGTACTTC.

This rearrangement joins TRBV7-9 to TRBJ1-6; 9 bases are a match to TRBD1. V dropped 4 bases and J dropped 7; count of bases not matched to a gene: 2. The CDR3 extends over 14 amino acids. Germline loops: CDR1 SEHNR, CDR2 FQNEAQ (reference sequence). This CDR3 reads CASSSGQGNSPLHF. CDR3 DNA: TGTGCCAGCAGCTCAGGACAGGGGAATTCACCCCTCCACTTT.

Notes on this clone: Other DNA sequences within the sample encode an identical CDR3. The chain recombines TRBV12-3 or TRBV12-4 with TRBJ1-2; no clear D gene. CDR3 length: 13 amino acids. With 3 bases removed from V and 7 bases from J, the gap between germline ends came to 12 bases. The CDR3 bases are TGTGCCAGCAGTTTCTTCGGGGAGGCTGGCTACACCTTC. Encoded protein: CASSFFGEAGYTF.

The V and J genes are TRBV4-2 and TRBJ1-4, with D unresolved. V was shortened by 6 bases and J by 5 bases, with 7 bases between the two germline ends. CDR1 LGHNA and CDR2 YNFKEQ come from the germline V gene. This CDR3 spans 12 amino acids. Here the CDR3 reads CASSRVNEKLFF. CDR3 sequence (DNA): TGTGCCAGCAGTAGAGTCAATGAAAAACTGTTTTTT.

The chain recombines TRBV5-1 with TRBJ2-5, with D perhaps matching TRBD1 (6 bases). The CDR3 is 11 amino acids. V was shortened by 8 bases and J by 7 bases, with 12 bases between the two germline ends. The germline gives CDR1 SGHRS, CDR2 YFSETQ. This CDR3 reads CASQGLGTQYF. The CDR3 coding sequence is TGCGCCAGTCAGGGGCTGGGGACCCAGTACTTC.

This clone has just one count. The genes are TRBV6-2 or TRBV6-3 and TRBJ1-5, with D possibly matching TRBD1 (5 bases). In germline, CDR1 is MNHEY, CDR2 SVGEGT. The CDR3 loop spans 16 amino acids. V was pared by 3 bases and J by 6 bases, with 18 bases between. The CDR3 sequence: CASSYVSVGGSQPQHF. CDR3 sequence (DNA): TGTGCCAGCAGTTATGTCTCTGTCGGGGGTAGTCAGCCCCAGCATTTT.

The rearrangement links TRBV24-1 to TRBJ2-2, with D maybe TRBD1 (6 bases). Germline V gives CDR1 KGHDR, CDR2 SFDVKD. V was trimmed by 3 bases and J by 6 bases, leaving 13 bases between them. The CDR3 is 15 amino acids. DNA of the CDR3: TGTGCCACCAGTGATCCCGGCAGGGGTGCCGGGGAGCTGTTTTTT. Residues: CATSDPGRGAGELFF.

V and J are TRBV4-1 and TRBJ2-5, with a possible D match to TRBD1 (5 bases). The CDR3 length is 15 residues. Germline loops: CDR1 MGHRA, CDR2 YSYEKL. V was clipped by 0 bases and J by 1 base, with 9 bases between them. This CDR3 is CASSQDGATQETQYF. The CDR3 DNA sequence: TGCGCCAGCAGCCAAGATGGGGCCACCCAAGAGACCCAGTACTTC.

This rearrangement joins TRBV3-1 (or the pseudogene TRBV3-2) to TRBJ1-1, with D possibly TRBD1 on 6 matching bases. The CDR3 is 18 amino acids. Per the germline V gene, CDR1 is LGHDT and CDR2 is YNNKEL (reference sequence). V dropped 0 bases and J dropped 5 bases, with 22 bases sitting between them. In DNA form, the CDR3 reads TGTGCCAGCAGCCAAGAACAAGGGTTGGGGGCGGCGTGGACTGAAGCTTTCTTT. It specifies CASSQEQGLGAAWTEAFF.

Written as DNA, the CDR3 is TGCGCCAGCAGCCCAATGGGCGGGGGGAACACTGAAGCTTTCTTT. This sequence encodes CASSPMGGGNTEAFF. This sequence joins TRBV4-1 and TRBJ1-1; D is perhaps TRBD1 (5 bases). Germline V gene lookup returns CDR1 MGHRA and CDR2 YSYEKL. V lost 4 bases and J 1 base, leaving 13 bases between the germline ends. The length of the CDR3 is 15 residues.

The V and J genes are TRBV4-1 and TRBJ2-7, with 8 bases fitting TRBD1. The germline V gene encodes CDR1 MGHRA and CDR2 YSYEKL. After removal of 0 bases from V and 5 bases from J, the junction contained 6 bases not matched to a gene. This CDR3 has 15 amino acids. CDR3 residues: CASSQEDREGDEQYF. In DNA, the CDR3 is TGCGCCAGCAGCCAAGAGGACAGGGAAGGGGACGAGCAGTACTTC.

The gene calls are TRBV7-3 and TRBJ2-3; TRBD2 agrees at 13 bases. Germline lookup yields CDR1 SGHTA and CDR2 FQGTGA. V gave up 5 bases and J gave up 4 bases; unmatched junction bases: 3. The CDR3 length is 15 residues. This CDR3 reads CASSPGTSGADTQYF. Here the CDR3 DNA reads TGTGCCAGCAGCCCCGGGACTAGCGGGGCAGATACGCAGTATTTT.

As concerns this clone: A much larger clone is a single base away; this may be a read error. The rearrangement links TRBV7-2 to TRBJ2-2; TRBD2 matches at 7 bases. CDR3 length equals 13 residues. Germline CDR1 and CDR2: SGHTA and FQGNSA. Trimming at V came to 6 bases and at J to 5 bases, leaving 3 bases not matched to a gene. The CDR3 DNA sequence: TGTGCCAGCAGGTTCGGGGGGACCGGGGAGCTGTTTTTT. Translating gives CASRFGGTGELFF.

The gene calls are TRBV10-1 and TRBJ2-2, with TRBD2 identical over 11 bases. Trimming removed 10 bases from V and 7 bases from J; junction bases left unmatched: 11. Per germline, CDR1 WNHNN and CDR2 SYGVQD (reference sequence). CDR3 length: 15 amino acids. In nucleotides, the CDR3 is TGCGCCACCCCTAGCGGGGGGCCGTGGGGCGGGGAGCTGTTTTTT. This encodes CATPSGGPWGGELFF.

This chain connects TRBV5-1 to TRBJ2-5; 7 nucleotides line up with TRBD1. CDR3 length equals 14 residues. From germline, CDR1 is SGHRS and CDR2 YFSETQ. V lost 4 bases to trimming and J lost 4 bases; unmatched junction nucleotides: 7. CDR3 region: CASSPTGIRETQYF. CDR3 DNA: TGCGCCAGCAGCCCGACAGGGATTAGAGAGACCCAGTACTTC.

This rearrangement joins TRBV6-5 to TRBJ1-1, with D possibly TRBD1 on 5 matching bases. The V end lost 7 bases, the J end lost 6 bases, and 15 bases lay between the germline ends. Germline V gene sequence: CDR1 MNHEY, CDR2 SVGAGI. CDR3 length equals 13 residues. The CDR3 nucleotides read TGTGCCAGCACCCTACGGGCAGGGCCTGAAGCTTTCTTT. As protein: CASTLRAGPEAFF.

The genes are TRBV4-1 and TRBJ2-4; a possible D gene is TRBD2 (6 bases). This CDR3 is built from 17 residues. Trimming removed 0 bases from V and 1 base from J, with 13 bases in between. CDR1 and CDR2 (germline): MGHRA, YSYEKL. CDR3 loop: CASSQDLGGLAKNIQYF. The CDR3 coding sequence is TGCGCCAGCAGCCAAGATTTGGGGGGTCTGGCCAAAAACATTCAGTACTTC.

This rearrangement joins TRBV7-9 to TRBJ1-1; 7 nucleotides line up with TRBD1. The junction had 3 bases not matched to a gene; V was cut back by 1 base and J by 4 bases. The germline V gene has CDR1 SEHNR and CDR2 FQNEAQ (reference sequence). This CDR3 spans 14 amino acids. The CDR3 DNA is TGTGCCAGCAGCTTAGAGGGGGCGGTCACTGAAGCTTTCTTT. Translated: CASSLEGAVTEAFF.

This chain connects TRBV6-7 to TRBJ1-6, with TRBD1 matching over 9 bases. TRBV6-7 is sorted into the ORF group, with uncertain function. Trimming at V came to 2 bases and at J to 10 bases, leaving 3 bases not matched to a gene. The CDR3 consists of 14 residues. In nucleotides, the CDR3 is TGTGCCAGCAGTTACACAGGGGGCGACTCACCCCTCCACTTT. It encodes CASSYTGGDSPLHF.

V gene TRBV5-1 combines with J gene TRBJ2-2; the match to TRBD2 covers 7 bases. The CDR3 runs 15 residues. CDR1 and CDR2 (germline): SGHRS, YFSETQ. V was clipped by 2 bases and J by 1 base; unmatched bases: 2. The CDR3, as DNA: TGCGCCAGCAGCTTTGGGGGGGTGAACACCGGGGAGCTGTTTTTT. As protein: CASSFGGVNTGELFF.

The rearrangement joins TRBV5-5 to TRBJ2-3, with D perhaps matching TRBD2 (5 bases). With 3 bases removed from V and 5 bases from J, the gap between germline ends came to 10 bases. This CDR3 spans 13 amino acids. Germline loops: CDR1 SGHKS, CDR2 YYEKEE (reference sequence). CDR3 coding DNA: TGTGCCAGCAGCTCCCAAGGGAGAGATACGCAGTATTTT. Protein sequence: CASSSQGRDTQYF.

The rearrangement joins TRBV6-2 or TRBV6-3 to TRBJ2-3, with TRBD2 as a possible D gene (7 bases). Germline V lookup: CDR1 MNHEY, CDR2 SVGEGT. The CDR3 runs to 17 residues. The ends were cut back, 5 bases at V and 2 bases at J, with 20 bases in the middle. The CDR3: CASSRRGASGITDTQYF. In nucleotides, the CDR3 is TGTGCCAGCAGTCGCCGGGGGGCTAGCGGAATCACAGATACGCAGTATTTT.

DNA for the CDR3: TGTGCCAGCAGCGTTCGGGGGGGGGCCCCCGTAGATACGCAGTATTTT. Protein sequence: CASSVRGGAPVDTQYF. The chain joins TRBV9 to TRBJ2-3, with TRBD2 identical over 8 bases. This CDR3 has 16 amino acids. V shed 2 bases, J shed 5 bases, and the junction held 10 bases outside the gene matches. CDR1 SGDLS and CDR2 YYNGEE come from the germline V gene.

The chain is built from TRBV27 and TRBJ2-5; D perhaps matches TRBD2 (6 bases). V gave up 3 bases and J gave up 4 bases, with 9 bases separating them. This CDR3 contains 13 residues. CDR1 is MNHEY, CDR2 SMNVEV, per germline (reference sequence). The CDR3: CASSLSGAETQYF. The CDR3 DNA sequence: TGTGCCAGCAGTTTGTCGGGAGCAGAGACCCAGTACTTC.